This record covers a single T cell receptor (beta chain). Its antigen has not been determined. Nothing much larger sits one base from this clone, and base qualities are not available. Genomic DNA was extracted from sorted cells with the Quick-DNA Microprep Kit. Amplification of TCRbeta DNA was done with the immunoSEQ hsTCRbeta kit, following the protocol from the manufacturer. TCRbeta libraries were sequenced on an Illumina MiSeq instrument. Processing in the source paper ran as follows. Once out-of-frame sequences had been removed, millions of distinct TCRbeta sequences were left, which works out to an average of approximately 73,000 per individual. Each individual was scored by the count of over 150 previously reported CMV-associated TCRbeta sequences and the total productive distinct TCRbeta count. A beta-binomial model was reimplemented in Python, and scikit-learn random forests with default parameters were trained on data from the US cohort. Classifier performance on the Belgian cohort was summarized as median AUC with percentile confidence intervals calculated over 10,000 bootstrap iterations. TCRdb took over this immuneACCESS table, retaining in-frame rearrangements with V and J assigned. Such tables are incomplete; in checked studies, under half of the missing clones stem from an unresolved V gene, and the remainder is unexplained. The V and J calls and clone size were taken over from that table, and D and trimming were inferred from the DNA. This sample comprises fewer than 50,000 clones, approximately 80% of them detected only once. Jointly, the top ten make up 1.1% of the sample.

Single viable CD3+CD4+CD8-CD45RO+ cells were sorted as memory CD4+ T cells on a FACSAria II. To determine CMV serostatus, a Roche Elecsys assay was used that detects serum IgG against CMV pp150, pp28, p38 and p52. After the samples were thawed, total CD4+ T cells were enriched through positive selection using CD4 magnetic microbeads. Samples originated from another study that specifically interrogated the CD4+ T cell memory repertoire. Peripheral blood mononuclear cells were isolated and cryopreserved according to standard operating procedures, and serum was kept at -80 degrees C. Staining used CD3-PerCP (BW264/56), CD4-APC (RPA-T4), CD45RO-PE (UCHT1) and CD8-Pacific Orange (3B5) antibodies, with Sytox blue excluding non-viable cells. CDR3 length: 12 amino acids, cysteine to phenylalanine. The entry retains the CDR3 DNA only, 36 bases that are in frame from base 1. CDR1 and CDR2, looked up from the germline V gene, are SQVTM and ANQGSEA. From V the trimming removes 8 bases and from J it removes 6 bases, while the gene matches leave 7 bases of the junction unaccounted for.

This sample is drawn from a study of memory CD4+ T cells and cytomegalovirus serostatus (dated by TCRdb to about 2019). Context from the whole study: A total of some 35 healthy Belgian adults, of whom 9 were CMV seropositive and about 24 were CMV seronegative, were included in the cohort. CD4+ memory TCRbeta repertoires of a Belgian cohort with known cytomegalovirus serostatus were sequenced in order to replicate a published TCR-based CMV serostatus classifier. Study-wide findings and limitations: Results were interpreted as suggesting that the CMV-associated TCR signature is largely present in the CD4+ memory repertoire. For CMV serostatus prediction, a median bootstrapped AUC of 0.95 was reached with the original framework, and a median bootstrapped AUC of approximately 0.9 was reached with a US-trained random forest. Of around 160 previously reported CMV-associated TCRbeta sequences, around 70 appeared in the CD4+ memory repertoires, each in one to five individuals. Only CD4+CD45RO+ memory cells were sequenced, unlike the original study, which covered naive and memory CD4+ and CD8+ populations. On the Belgian cohort, the classifier based on the original framework reached a median bootstrapped AUC of 0.95, with a 95% CI of 0.76-1.00.

The chain was built from TRBV29-1 and TRBJ2-1, with 7 junctional bases fitting TRBD2. The origin of this receptor is an adult in good health and CMV-seronegative. Sequencing was done on a sample of memory CD4+ T cells from blood. The DNA sequence is as follows: TGCAGCCGGGCTAGCGGAGGCAATGAGCAGTTCTTC. Translated, this gives CSRASGGNEQFF.